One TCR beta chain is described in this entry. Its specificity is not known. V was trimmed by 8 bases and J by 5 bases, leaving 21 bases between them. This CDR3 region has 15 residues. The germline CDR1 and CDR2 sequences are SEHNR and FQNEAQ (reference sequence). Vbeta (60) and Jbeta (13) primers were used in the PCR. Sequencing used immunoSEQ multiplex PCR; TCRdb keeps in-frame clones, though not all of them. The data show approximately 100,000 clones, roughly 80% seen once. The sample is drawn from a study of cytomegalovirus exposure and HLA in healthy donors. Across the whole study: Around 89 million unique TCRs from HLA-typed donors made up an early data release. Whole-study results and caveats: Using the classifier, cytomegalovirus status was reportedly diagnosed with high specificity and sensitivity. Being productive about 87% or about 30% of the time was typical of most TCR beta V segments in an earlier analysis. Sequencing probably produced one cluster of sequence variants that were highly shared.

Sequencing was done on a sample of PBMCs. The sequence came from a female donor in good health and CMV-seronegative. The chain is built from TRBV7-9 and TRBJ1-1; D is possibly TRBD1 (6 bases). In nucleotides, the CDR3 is TGTGCCAGCTCATATCCTCCCGGGGGGGCTACTGAAGCTTTCTTT. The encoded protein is CASSYPPGGATEAFF.